This T cell receptor (beta chain) was captured by sequencing in a study of technical replicates of blood from several donors (dated by TCRdb to 2016 to 2017). Libraries came from the immunoSEQ multiplex PCR assay. The clones in this table, taken by TCRdb from immuneACCESS, are in-frame only. Not every clone is retained; where verified, under half of the shortfall comes from an unresolved V gene, and the cause of the rest is unknown. The sample includes approximately 75,000 clones, with 81% observed a single time. The top ten clonotypes cover roughly 4% of the sample. Remarks on this clone: This receptor's antigen is unknown. No much larger clonotype is one base removed from it; base qualities were not supplied.

The CDR3 sequence holds 16 residues, the cysteine and phenylalanine included. Just CDR3 DNA is preserved here, 48 bases in frame from base 1. The germline V and J ends show losses of 5 bases and 5 bases respectively, and no gene match explains 14 bases of the junction. For CDR1 and CDR2, the germline V gene lists SGHTA and FQGTGA. The sample comprised PBMCs. The TCR sequence derives from a human donor in good health. Some clones in this sample may be carry-over from other donors' samples. The chain employs TRBV7-3 and TRBJ2-7, with 8 bases matching TRBD2. CDR3 reads: CASSLGWGLDRDEQYF. The base sequence is TGTGCCAGCAGCCTAGGTTGGGGACTAGACCGTGACGAGCAGTACTTC.